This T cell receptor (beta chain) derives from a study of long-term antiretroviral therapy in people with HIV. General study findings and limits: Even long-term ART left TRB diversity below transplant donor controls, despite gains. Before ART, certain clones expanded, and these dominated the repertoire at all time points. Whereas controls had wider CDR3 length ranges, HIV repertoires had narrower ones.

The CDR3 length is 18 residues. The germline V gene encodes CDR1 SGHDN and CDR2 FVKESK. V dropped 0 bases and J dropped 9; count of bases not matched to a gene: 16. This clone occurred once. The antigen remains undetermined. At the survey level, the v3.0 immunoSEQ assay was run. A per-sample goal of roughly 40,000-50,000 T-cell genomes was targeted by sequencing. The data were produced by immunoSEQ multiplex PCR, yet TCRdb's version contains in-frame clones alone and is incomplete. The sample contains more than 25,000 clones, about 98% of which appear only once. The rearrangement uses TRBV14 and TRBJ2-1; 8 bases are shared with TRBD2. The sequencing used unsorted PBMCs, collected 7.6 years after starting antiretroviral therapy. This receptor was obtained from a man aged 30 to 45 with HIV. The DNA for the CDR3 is TGTGCCAGCAGCCAAGAGGTGTCGGTAGCGGGACTAGTTCGTGAGCAGTTCTTC. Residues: CASSQEVSVAGLVREQFF. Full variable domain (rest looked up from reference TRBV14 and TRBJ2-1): EAGVTQFPSHSVIEKGQTVTLRCDPISGHDNLYWYRRVMGKEIKFLLHFVKESKQDESGMPNNRFLAERTGGTYSTLKVQPAELEDSGVYFCASSQEVSVAGLVREQFFGPGTRLTVL.